Following are 26 T cell receptor beta chains from one sample sequenced in a study of blood T cells in healthy people across ages. Combining a sample-barcoded 5' primer with a J-beta primer mix, a second PCR ran for about 6 to 12 cycles. MiXCR, run by TCRdb on the 5' RACE reads, gives a single entry per CDR3 protein. The sample carries more than 1.4 million distinct CDR3 sequences, 42% recorded once. Sequences were obtained from blood. These receptors originate from a woman aged 18-29 years in good health.

Many counts were recorded for this clonotype. V and J are TRBV25-1 and TRBJ2-1; 9 positions match TRBD2. CDR3 size: 17 residues. V was clipped by 3 bases and J by 6 bases; unmatched bases: 12. Germline values: CDR1 MGHDK, CDR2 SYGVNS. DNA for the CDR3: TGTGCCAGCAGTGATCCCGCGGGAGGGAGTCTTGGCAATGAGCAGTTCTTC. Translating gives CASSDPAGGSLGNEQFF.

The CDR3 sequence is CASSQAGQGAETQYF. The CDR3, as DNA: TGTGCCAGCAGCCAAGCGGGACAGGGAGCAGAGACCCAGTACTTC. The chain joins TRBV3-1 to TRBJ2-5; TRBD1 matches at 9 bases. Germline CDR1 and CDR2: LGHDT and YNNKEL (reference sequence). The V gene end was trimmed by 1 base and the J gene end by 4 bases; junction bases not matched to a gene: 4. The CDR3 length is 15 residues.

The sample holds many counts of this clonotype. This sequence joins TRBV29-1 and TRBJ2-5; possibly TRBD2 for D (6 bases). The V end lost 0 bases, the J end lost 2 bases, and 16 bases lay between the germline ends. The CDR3 loop spans 16 amino acids. Germline V gene data show CDR1 as SQVTM and CDR2 as ANQGSEA. The CDR3 DNA reads TGCAGCGTTGAAGACGGAGCTAAGCGGGCTCAAGAGACCCAGTACTTC. Translated, it gives CSVEDGAKRAQETQYF.

This clonotype was detected only a few times. The V and J genes are TRBV5-1 and TRBJ2-1, with 8 bases lining up with TRBD2. J gave up 5 bases and V 0 bases, and 4 bases lay outside the gene matches. The germline gives CDR1 SGHRS, CDR2 YFSETQ. This CDR3 region has 15 residues. CDR3 sequence reads: CASSLEIAGNNEQFF. The CDR3 coding sequence is TGCGCCAGCAGCTTGGAGATAGCGGGGAACAATGAGCAGTTCTTC.

This clonotype was observed a handful of times. This chain uses TRBV2 with TRBJ2-7; possible D gene TRBD1, 6 bases. V lost 3 bases and J lost 7, with 16 bases in between. The CDR3 has 14 amino acids. Germline assignment: CDR1 SNHLY and CDR2 FYNNEI. The CDR3 region has the DNA TGTGCCAGCAGTGACGCCCGGACAGTAAGGGAGCAGTACTTC. Translating it yields CASSDARTVREQYF.

In this sample, this clonotype turned up a few times. The chain has TRBV29-1 and TRBJ2-5; 7 bases fit TRBD1. Unmatched junction bases numbered 4, after V lost 5 bases and J lost 4 bases. The CDR3 sequence is 12 residues long. Germline V gives CDR1 SQVTM, CDR2 ANQGSEA. The CDR3 DNA reads as TGCAGCGTTACAGGGGTTGGAGAGACCCAGTACTTC. As protein: CSVTGVGETQYF. Full variable domain (outside the CDR3, taken from reference TRBV29-1 and TRBJ2-5): SAVISQKPSRDICQRGTSLTIQCQVDSQVTMMFWYRQQPGQSLTLIATANQGSEATYESGFVIDKFPISRPNLTFSTLTVSNMSPEDSSIYLCSVTGVGETQYFGPGTRLLVL.

The sample holds a few counts of this clonotype. The J gene is TRBJ2-6, the V gene TRBV2; D not resolved. Germline V gene lookup returns CDR1 SNHLY and CDR2 FYNNEI. The CDR3 spans 15 residues. With 7 bases removed from V and 2 bases from J, the gap between germline ends came to 12 bases. CDR3 region: CASKTNGPGANVLTF. The CDR3 coding sequence is TGTGCCAGCAAAACAAACGGTCCTGGGGCCAACGTCCTGACTTTC.

This clonotype has just one count. The V call is TRBV2, the J call TRBJ2-5; perhaps TRBD1 as D (5 bases). Germline V lookup: CDR1 SNHLY, CDR2 FYNNEI. CDR3 length: 15 amino acids. The ends were cut back, 6 bases at V and 7 bases at J, with 21 bases in the middle. The CDR3 DNA follows: TGTGCCAGCAGGTCTTCTGGACAAGCTCAACTGACCCAGTACTTC. This sequence encodes CASRSSGQAQLTQYF.

The chain links TRBV20-1 to TRBJ1-4, with D perhaps TRBD1 (5 bases). Germline lookup yields CDR1 DFQATT and CDR2 SNEGSKA (reference sequence). V lost 5 bases, J lost 0 bases, and 7 bases lay in between. CDR3 length: 13 residues. The CDR3 bases are TGCAGTGCTTGGGACGCAACTAATGAAAAACTGTTTTTT. It translates to CSAWDATNEKLFF.

The rearrangement joins TRBV28 to TRBJ2-7, with D perhaps matching TRBD1 (5 bases). The CDR3 consists of 14 residues. Per germline, CDR1 MDHEN and CDR2 SYDVKM. The V and J ends lost 5 bases and 0 bases respectively, with 11 bases between them. DNA of the CDR3: TGTGCCAGCAGTCCATCCAGGGACTCCTACGAGCAGTACTTC. It codes for CASSPSRDSYEQYF.

The sample holds a few counts of this clonotype. The V call is TRBV20-1, the J call TRBJ1-1; no firm D call. The CDR3 consists of 14 residues. Germline V gene lookup returns CDR1 DFQATT and CDR2 SNEGSKA (reference sequence). V lost 0 bases to trimming and J lost 12 bases, with 20 bases between them. Here the CDR3 reads CSAREREFGRYPFF. As DNA, the CDR3 is TGCAGTGCTAGAGAAAGAGAATTCGGGAGGTATCCTTTCTTT.

The chain uses TRBV5-1 and TRBJ2-1; 9 bases are a match to TRBD1. The CDR3 totals 16 residues. Germline V gene sequence: CDR1 SGHRS, CDR2 YFSETQ. The V segment lost 4 bases and the J segment 2 bases; nucleotides outside the gene matches: 7. The CDR3 DNA reads TGCGCCAGCAGCCGACCGGGACAGGGACCCTACAATGAGCAGTTCTTC. It specifies CASSRPGQGPYNEQFF.

The chain combines TRBV12-3 or TRBV12-4 with TRBJ2-1; 8 bases agree with TRBD2. The ends lost 10 bases at V and 6 bases at J; junction bases unmatched: 17. The CDR3 runs 16 residues. The CDR3 nucleotides read TGTGCCAACAGACCTTCGGGGACTAGGTTCCTCAATGAGCAGTTCTTC. Translation: CANRPSGTRFLNEQFF.

Note on this clonotype: A much larger clone differs from this one at a single base, so this may be a read error. For the CDR3, the DNA is TGCGCCAGCAGCACCGTAGGTCCGGGCACAGATACGCAGTATTTT. Residues: CASSTVGPGTDTQYF. This sequence joins TRBV5-1 and TRBJ2-3; D remains unclear. CDR3 length: 15 amino acids. V gave up 4 bases and J gave up 1 base, with 13 bases separating them. CDR1 and CDR2 (germline): SGHRS, YFSETQ.

The chain is built from TRBV7-2 and TRBJ2-1; 13 positions agree with TRBD2. This CDR3 has 19 amino acids. The V segment lost 1 base and the J segment 4 bases; nucleotides outside the gene matches: 10. Germline CDR1 is SGHTA and CDR2 is FQGNSA. The CDR3 coding sequence is TGTGCCAGCAGCTTAGTTTTCGGACTAGCGGGAGTTGCGTACAATGAGCAGTTCTTC. Its protein product is CASSLVFGLAGVAYNEQFF. Combining the CDR3 with reference TRBV7-2 and TRBJ2-1 gives the whole variable domain GAGVSQSPSNKVTEKGKDVELRCDPISGHTALYWYRQSLGQGLEFLIYFQGNSAPDKSGLPSDRFSAERTGGSVSTLTIQRTQQEDSAVYLCASSLVFGLAGVAYNEQFFGPGTRLTVL.

The chain uses TRBV6-1 and TRBJ2-4; 13 nucleotides agree with TRBD2. The end of the DNA is better explained by TRBJ2-7, so the J call may be wrong. The CDR3 spans 16 residues. Germline values: CDR1 MNHNS, CDR2 SASEGT. CDR3 sequence: CASSEGLAGLSYEQYF. The CDR3 region has the DNA TGTGCCAGCAGTGAGGGACTAGCGGGACTTTCCTACGAGCAGTACTTC.

On this clonotype: One end of the junction fails to match germline, which may point to a read error. In DNA form, the CDR3 reads TGCGCCAGCAGCGTAGGTCGGGGCCCACCAGATACGCAGTATTTT. As protein: CASSVGRGPPDTQYF. The V call is TRBV9, the J call TRBJ2-3; either TRBD1 or TRBD2 may supply D (5 bases each). This CDR3 is built from 15 residues. Germline values: CDR1 SGDLS, CDR2 YYNGEE. Combining the CDR3 with reference TRBV9 and TRBJ2-3 gives the whole variable domain DSGVTQTPKHLITATGQRVTLRCSPRSGDLSVYWYQQSLDQGLQFLIQYYNGEERAKGNILERFSAQQFPDLHSELNLSSLELGDSALYFCASSVGRGPPDTQYFGPGTRLTVL.

V and J are TRBV24-1 and TRBJ2-3; D may be TRBD1 (6 bases). This CDR3 has 16 residues. In germline, CDR1 is KGHDR, CDR2 SFDVKD. V lost 2 bases and J 2 bases, leaving 13 bases between the germline ends. CDR3: CATSDSRDTATDTQYF. In DNA, the CDR3 is TGTGCCACCAGTGATTCGAGGGACACTGCCACAGATACGCAGTATTTT.

As to this clonotype: At one boundary the junction diverges from the germline segment, which might be a read error. This chain connects TRBV10-3 to TRBJ1-1; no reliable D call. The CDR3 extends over 15 amino acids. Looked up from germline, CDR1 is ENHRY and CDR2 is SYGVKD. CDR3 loop: CAISDKGQSGTKAFF. The CDR3 nucleotides are TGTGCCATCAGTGATAAAGGTCAGTCTGGCACTAAAGCTTTCTTT.

This clonotype has only a few counts. The chain employs TRBV29-1 and TRBJ2-7; TRBD1 agrees at 12 bases. Per germline, CDR1 SQVTM and CDR2 ANQGSEA. CDR3 length: 16 residues. Trimming cost V 5 bases and J 5 bases; bases outside gene matches: 13. The CDR3 reads CSVFDNLGQGANEQYF. CDR3 bases: TGCAGCGTTTTCGATAACTTGGGACAGGGGGCTAACGAGCAGTACTTC.

The chain has TRBV10-3 and TRBJ2-2, with TRBD2 matching 8 bases. The ends lost 0 bases at V and 5 bases at J; junction bases unmatched: 8. CDR1 is ENHRY and CDR2 is SYGVKD in the germline V gene. The CDR3 loop spans 17 amino acids. The CDR3 nucleotides read TGTGCCATCAGTGAGTCCCCAGCGGGAGTTCCGACCGGGGAGCTGTTTTTT. It specifies CAISESPAGVPTGELFF.

Comment on this clonotype: This may arise from a read error, as a much more abundant clone is one base away. The chain has TRBV5-1 and TRBJ1-2; D is uncertain. The V end lost 0 bases, the J end lost 2 bases, and 8 bases lay between the germline ends. The CDR3 is 14 amino acids. Germline V CDR1 and CDR2: SGHRS, YFSETQ. The CDR3 sequence: CASSLDGVNYGYTF. The CDR3 DNA sequence: TGCGCCAGCAGCTTGGATGGGGTCAACTATGGCTACACCTTC.

J is TRBJ1-1 and V is TRBV6-1; 9 bases align to TRBD1. V shed 3 bases, J shed 5 bases, and the junction held 7 bases outside the gene matches. The CDR3 has 15 amino acids. Germline V lookup: CDR1 MNHNS, CDR2 SASEGT. The DNA of the CDR3 is TGTGCCAGCAGTGACTCGGGACAGGGTAGAACTGAAGCTTTCTTT. It specifies CASSDSGQGRTEAFF.

Regarding this clonotype: The junction differs from germline at one of its ends, possibly a read error. The J gene is TRBJ2-7, the V gene TRBV5-1, with TRBD2 matching over 13 bases. Looked up from germline, CDR1 is SGHRS and CDR2 is YFSETQ. The CDR3 loop spans 15 amino acids. This CDR3 reads CASTSGLAGAFEQYF. As DNA, the CDR3 is TGCGCCAGCACCTCCGGACTAGCGGGAGCATTCGAGCAGTACTTT.

The J gene is TRBJ1-1, the V gene TRBV20-1; possibly TRBD1 for D (6 bases). This CDR3 is 13 amino acids long. Germline assignment: CDR1 DFQATT and CDR2 SNEGSKA (reference sequence). The V end lost 5 bases, the J end lost 4 bases, and 14 bases lay between the germline ends. Here the CDR3 reads CSAGGGTSTEAFF. In DNA, the CDR3 is TGCAGTGCTGGGGGGGGGACAAGCACTGAAGCTTTCTTT.

The gene calls are TRBV5-1 and TRBJ2-5; perhaps TRBD1 as D (6 bases). The V gene's germline CDR1 is SGHRS and CDR2 YFSETQ. This CDR3 is 13 amino acids long. With 0 bases removed from V and 11 bases from J, the gap between germline ends came to 14 bases. The CDR3 spells CASSLDRADEQYF. DNA of the CDR3: TGCGCCAGCAGCTTGGACAGGGCCGATGAGCAGTACTTC.